The entry below gives a single T cell receptor (beta chain) sequence along with its context. The repertoire was sequenced with immunoSEQ multiplex PCR; TCRdb's copy has only in-frame clones and lacks some. The sample has 70,000 to 80,000 clones, under 90% seen once; the top ten hold around 9.5%. This sample stems from a study of control samples from healthy donors and cancer patients. Specimen: PBMCs. The TCR comes from a woman in her 50s with colorectal cancer.

The CDR3 spells CASSQASGGEKLFF. The CDR3 DNA follows: TGCGCCAGCAGCCAGGCTTCCGGGGGCGAAAAACTGTTTTTT. V gene TRBV4-3 combines with J gene TRBJ1-4; perhaps TRBD1 as D (6 bases). CDR3 size: 14 residues. V shed 3 bases and J shed 8 bases, with 13 bases lying between them. Germline V gives CDR1 LGHNA, CDR2 YSLEER.